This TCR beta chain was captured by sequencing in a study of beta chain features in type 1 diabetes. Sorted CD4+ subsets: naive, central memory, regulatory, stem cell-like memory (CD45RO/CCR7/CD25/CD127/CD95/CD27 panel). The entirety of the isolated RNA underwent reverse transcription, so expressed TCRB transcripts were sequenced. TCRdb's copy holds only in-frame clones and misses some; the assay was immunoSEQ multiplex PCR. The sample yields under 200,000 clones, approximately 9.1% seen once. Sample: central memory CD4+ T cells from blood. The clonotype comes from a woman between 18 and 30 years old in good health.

DNA of the CDR3: TGTGCCAGCAGTTACTGGGGAGGAGAGCAGTACTTC. Translated, it gives CASSYWGGEQYF. The chain joins TRBV6-5 to TRBJ2-7, with TRBD2 as a possible D gene (6 bases). V was cut by 1 base and J by 7 bases, with 8 bases left in between. CDR1 MNHEY and CDR2 SVGAGI come from the germline V gene. The CDR3 totals 12 residues.